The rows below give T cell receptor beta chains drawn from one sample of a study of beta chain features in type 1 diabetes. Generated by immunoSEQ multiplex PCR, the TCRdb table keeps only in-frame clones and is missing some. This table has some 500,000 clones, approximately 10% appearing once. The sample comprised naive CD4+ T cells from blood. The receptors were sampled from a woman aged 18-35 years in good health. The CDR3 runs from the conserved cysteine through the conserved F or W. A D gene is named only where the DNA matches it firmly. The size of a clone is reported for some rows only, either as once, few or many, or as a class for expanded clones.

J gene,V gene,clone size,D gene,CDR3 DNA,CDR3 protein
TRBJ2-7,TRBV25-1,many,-,TGTGCCAGCAGTGATAGCGGACCGCGATTCAGGCAGTACTTC,CASSDSGPRFRQYF
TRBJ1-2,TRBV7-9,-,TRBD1,TGTGCCACCTCAACCAGGGGGGGCAGCGACTATGGCTACACCTTC,CATSTRGGSDYGYTF
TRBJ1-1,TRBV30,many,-,TGTGCCTGGACCCCTGGCTGGCAGAAGGACACTGAAGCTTTCTTT,CAWTPGWQKDTEAFF
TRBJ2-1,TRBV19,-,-,TGTGCCAGTGGGATTGAGCAGTTCTTC,CASGIEQFF
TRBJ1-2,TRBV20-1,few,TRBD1,TGCAGTGCTAGAGAGGACGGGACAGTAGACTTC,CSAREDGTVDF
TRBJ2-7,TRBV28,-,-,TGTGCCAGCAGTTTATCACTGGCCGCTCCTAACTCCTACGAGCAGTACTTC,CASSLSLAAPNSYEQYF
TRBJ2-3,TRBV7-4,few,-,TGTGCCAGCAACGTAAACACAGATACGCAGTATTTT,CASNVNTDTQYF
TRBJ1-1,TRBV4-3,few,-,TGCGCCAGCAGCCAAGATCACGGGGGAAACACTGAAGCTTTCTTT,CASSQDHGGNTEAFF
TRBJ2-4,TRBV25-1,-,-,TGTGCCAGCAGTGACAGCCAAGCCAAAAACATTCAGTACTTC,CASSDSQAKNIQYF
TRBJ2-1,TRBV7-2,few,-,TGTGCCAGCTCATCGGGGTTGAGACCCAATGAGCAGTTCTTC,CASSSGLRPNEQFF
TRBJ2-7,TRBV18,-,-,TGTGCCAGCTCACCACGCCGCGAGCAGTACTTC,CASSPRREQYF
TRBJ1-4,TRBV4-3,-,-,TGCGCCAGCAGCCAAGATCAAGTGGGGAAACTGTTTTTT,CASSQDQVGKLFF
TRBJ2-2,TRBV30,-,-,TGTGCCTGGAGGCGGGGCCCAGGGAGGAACACCGGGGAGCTGTTTTTT,CAWRRGPGRNTGELFF
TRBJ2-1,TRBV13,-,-,TGTGCCAGCAGCTCAAAACAGGGAATGGGCTACAATGAGCAGTTCTTC,CASSSKQGMGYNEQFF
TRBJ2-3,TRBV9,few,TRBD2,TGTGCCAGCAGCGTAGGCACTAGCGGGAGTCGTTATACGCAGTATTTT,CASSVGTSGSRYTQYF
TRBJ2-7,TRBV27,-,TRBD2,TGTGCCAGCAGTTCACAGGTAGCGGGAAGCTCCTACGAGCAGTACTTC,CASSSQVAGSSYEQYF
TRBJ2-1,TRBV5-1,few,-,TGCGCCAGCAGCTTGGAGGGCAGAGCCTACAATGAGCAGTTCTTC,CASSLEGRAYNEQFF
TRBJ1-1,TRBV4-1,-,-,TGCGCCAGCAGCCCCCCTAGGAACACTGAAGCTTTCTTT,CASSPPRNTEAFF
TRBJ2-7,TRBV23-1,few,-,TGCGCCAGCAGTCATCGGGGGTCGGCCTACGAGCAGTACTTC,CASSHRGSAYEQYF
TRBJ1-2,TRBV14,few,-,TGTGCCAGCAGCCAAGATTGGTACAGGACCGGCTACACCTTC,CASSQDWYRTGYTF
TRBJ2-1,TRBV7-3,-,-,TGTGCCAGCAGCTTAGGTGGCGGAAACAATGAGCAGTTCTTC,CASSLGGGNNEQFF
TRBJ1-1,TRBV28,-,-,TGTGCCAGCAGTTCCTCCTCTGAAGCTTTCTTT,CASSSSSEAFF
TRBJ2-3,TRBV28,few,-,TGTGCCAGCAAATTCGGGGCAAATACGCAGTATTTT,CASKFGANTQYF
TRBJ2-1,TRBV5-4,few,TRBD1,TGTGCCAGCAGCAGGCGGGACAGGGACTACAATGAGCAGTTCTTC,CASSRRDRDYNEQFF
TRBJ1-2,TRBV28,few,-,TGTGCCAGCAGTTTTTTCTATGGCTACACCTTC,CASSFFYGYTF
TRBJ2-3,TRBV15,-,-,TGTGCCACCAGCAGAACGGGTGTCCAAGCGGATACGCAGTATTTT,CATSRTGVQADTQYF
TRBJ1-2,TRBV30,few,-,TGTGCCTGGACGACAGGCCCTACGAGCTACACCTTC,CAWTTGPTSYTF
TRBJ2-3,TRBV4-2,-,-,TGTGCCAGCAGCCACCCCGGCGTTAGGGATACGCAGTATTTT,CASSHPGVRDTQYF
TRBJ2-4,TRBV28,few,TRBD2,TGTGCCAGCCGGTCCCTAGCGGGGTCCGCCAAAAACATTCAGTACTTC,CASRSLAGSAKNIQYF
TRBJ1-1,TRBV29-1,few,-,TGCAGCGGTCAGGGAGTCACTGAAGCTTTCTTT,CSGQGVTEAFF
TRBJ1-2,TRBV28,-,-,TGTGCCAGCAGTTTAAGTCGGCGGATATATGGCTACACCTTC,CASSLSRRIYGYTF
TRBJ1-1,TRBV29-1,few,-,TGCAGCGCCAGAGTGGGGGTCACTGAAGCTTTCTTT,CSARVGVTEAFF
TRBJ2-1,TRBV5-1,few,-,TGCGCCAGCAGCTTGCCCAACAATGAGCAGTTCTTC,CASSLPNNEQFF
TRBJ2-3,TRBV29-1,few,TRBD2,TGCAGCGTTGATAACGGGAGGACCCCCGGGTCGCAGTATTTT,CSVDNGRTPGSQYF
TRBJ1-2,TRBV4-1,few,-,TGCGCCAGCAGCCAAGATACGGTTCGGGGCTACACCTTC,CASSQDTVRGYTF
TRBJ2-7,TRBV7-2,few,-,TGTGCCAGCAGCCGTAGTGGGGCGTCCTACGAGCAGTACTTC,CASSRSGASYEQYF
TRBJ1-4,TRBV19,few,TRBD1,TGTGCCAGTAGTATCGGGACAGGGGAGGGAAAACTGTTTTTT,CASSIGTGEGKLFF
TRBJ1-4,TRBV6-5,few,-,-,CASSSSTGRREKLFF
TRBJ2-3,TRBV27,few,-,TGTGCCAGCAGTTTCGGGGGAACAGATACGCAGTATTTT,CASSFGGTDTQYF
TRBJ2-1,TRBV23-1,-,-,TGCGCCAGCAGGCCCTTCCAGTGTGAGCAGTTCTTC,CASRPFQCEQFF